The 13 T cell receptor beta chains below all came from one sample that was sequenced in a study of ipilimumab plus nivolumab after autologous stem cell transplantation. The repertoire was sequenced with immunoSEQ multiplex PCR; TCRdb's copy has only in-frame clones and lacks some. Of over 15,000 clones listed, around 80% are singletons. Material: PBMCs, obtained in a trial of ipilimumab plus nivolumab as post-transplant consolidation. Every receptor here comes from a male donor with diffuse large B-cell lymphoma.

V is TRBV18 and J is TRBJ1-1; D ambiguous. V lost 3 bases and J lost 0, with 8 bases in between. Germline values: CDR1 KGHSH, CDR2 LQKENI. This CDR3 comprises 14 residues. CDR3: CASSPETLNTEAFF. The CDR3 region has the DNA TGTGCCAGCTCACCGGAAACATTGAACACTGAAGCTTTCTTT.

The V and J genes are TRBV29-1 and TRBJ2-1; TRBD2 agrees at 9 bases. Losses at the gene ends were 7 bases for V and 3 bases for J; bases not matched to a gene: 4. The CDR3 runs to 13 residues. Per germline, CDR1 SQVTM and CDR2 ANQGSEA. CDR3 nucleotide sequence: TGCAGCGCTAGCGGGGCAAACTACAATGAGCAGTTCTTC. Its protein is CSASGANYNEQFF.

This chain uses TRBV19 with TRBJ1-2; D perhaps matches TRBD1 (5 bases). CDR3 length: 15 residues. Deletions cut 6 bases from V and 4 bases from J, with 18 bases between. The germline gives CDR1 LNHDA, CDR2 SQIVND (reference sequence). This CDR3 is CASRPSHGHLYGYTF. For the CDR3, the DNA is TGTGCCAGTAGGCCATCCCACGGACATCTCTATGGCTACACCTTC. Supplemented by reference TRBV19 and TRBJ1-2, the full variable domain reads DGGITQSPKYLFRKEGQNVTLSCEQNLNHDAMYWYRQDPGQGLRLIYYSQIVNDFQKGDIAEGYSVSREKKESFPLTVTSAQKNPTAFYLCASRPSHGHLYGYTFGSGTRLTVV.

The chain employs TRBV9 and TRBJ2-1, with D perhaps TRBD1 or TRBD2 (6 bases each). CDR1 and CDR2 from the germline V gene are SGDLS and YYNGEE. V lost 4 bases to trimming and J lost 4 bases, with 15 bases between them. The CDR3 length is 15 residues. CDR3 DNA: TGTGCCAGCAGCCCCGGGGGCGACCCGTACAATGAGCAGTTCTTC. Encoded protein: CASSPGGDPYNEQFF.

This clone appeared a few times. A junction end diverges from the germline sequence, so it may reflect a read error. This sequence joins TRBV7-7 and TRBJ2-3; D not resolved. CDR1 is SSHAT and CDR2 is FNYEAQ in the germline V gene (reference sequence). This CDR3 has 13 residues. The CDR3 DNA reads as TGTGCTAGCAGCTTAAAGGTCACAGATACGCAGTATTTT. It codes for CASSLKVTDTQYF.

V is TRBV19 and J is TRBJ2-5; D possibly corresponds to TRBD2 (6 bases). Germline V lookup: CDR1 LNHDA, CDR2 SQIVND (reference sequence). The CDR3 extends over 14 amino acids. Trimming shortened V by 7 bases and J by 3 bases, and 15 bases separated the two germline ends. CDR3 residues: CASKRAVNEETQYF. CDR3 coding DNA: TGTGCCAGTAAGCGGGCGGTGAATGAAGAGACCCAGTACTTC.

This sequence joins TRBV9 and TRBJ1-2; 8 nucleotides align to TRBD1. The CDR3 runs 16 residues. V trimming: 0 bases; J trimming: 3 bases; junction bases outside the gene matches: 7. Per the germline V gene, CDR1 is SGDLS and CDR2 is YYNGEE. CDR3 residues: CASSVGAAGGYYGYTF. For the CDR3, the DNA is TGTGCCAGCAGCGTAGGCGCGGCAGGGGGCTACTATGGCTACACCTTC.

The chain has TRBV4-1 and TRBJ1-4, with D possibly TRBD1 on 6 matching bases. Germline CDR1 is MGHRA and CDR2 is YSYEKL. CDR3 size: 18 residues. The V gene lost 3 bases and the J gene lost 0 bases, with 17 bases spanning the gap. As DNA, the CDR3 is TGCGCCAGCAGCCACCCCAGGGGCAGGCAAGCAACTAATGAAAAACTGTTTTTT. This encodes CASSHPRGRQATNEKLFF.

The chain has TRBV5-1 and TRBJ2-2; no clear D. The CDR3 is made up of 16 amino acids. The V gene's germline CDR1 is SGHRS and CDR2 YFSETQ. V was pared by 4 bases and J by 0 bases, with 13 bases between. The CDR3 bases are TGCGCCAGCAGCCCGTACGGCAGAGCGAACACCGGGGAGCTGTTTTTT. Its translation: CASSPYGRANTGELFF.

The gene calls are TRBV5-8 and TRBJ1-1; 8 bases agree with TRBD1. The CDR3 consists of 16 residues. After removal of 2 bases from V and 0 bases from J, the junction contained 6 bases not matched to a gene. Germline loops: CDR1 SGHTS, CDR2 YDEGEE. CDR3 in amino acids: CASSFQTGALNTEAFF. The CDR3 DNA reads as TGTGCCAGCAGCTTCCAGACAGGGGCCCTGAACACTGAAGCTTTCTTT.

With respect to this clone: The DNA is left out, because the CDR3 cannot be placed on it with certainty; the CDR3 is given as TCRdb lists it. The chain joins TRBV5-4 to TRBJ2-2. CDR1 is SGHNT, CDR2 YYREEE, per germline (reference sequence). The CDR3 adds up to 17 amino acids, both ends counted. This CDR3 reads CASSLFGPGPPPGELFF.

The chain is built from TRBV4-2 and TRBJ2-5; no firm D call. Germline CDR1 reads LGHNA; CDR2 reads YNFKEQ. Trimming took 1 base from V and 4 from J, leaving 7 bases between them. The CDR3 length is 13 residues. CDR3 nucleotides: TGTGCCAGCAGCCAAGGATTAGCAGAGACCCAGTACTTC. It yields the protein CASSQGLAETQYF.

V usage is TRBV9 and J usage is TRBJ1-1; D remains ambiguous. The CDR3 spans 15 residues. Germline V lookup: CDR1 SGDLS, CDR2 YYNGEE. The ends were cut back, 4 bases at V and 1 base at J, with 14 bases in the middle. In DNA form, the CDR3 reads TGTGCCAGCAGCCCTCAGCCCTTGGCGAACACTGAAGCTTTCTTT. It specifies CASSPQPLANTEAFF.